These T cell receptor beta chains were read from a single sample in a study of cytomegalovirus exposure and HLA in healthy donors. Libraries were prepared by immunoSEQ multiplex PCR; TCRdb keeps only in-frame clonotypes and omits some of them. The sample has 93,000 or so clones; around three quarters are singletons. The sequencing input was PBMCs. The receptors here all came from a man in his fifties or sixties in good health and CMV-seropositive. Both conserved end residues are part of each CDR3. The order of the fields is CDR3 protein, CDR3 DNA, D gene, J gene, V gene, clone size. The D gene is left open where the match is weak. Expanded clones get a size class; other rows say once, few or many, or leave the size out.

CDR3 protein: CASSTPGQGSEQYF
CDR3 DNA: TGTGCCAGTAGTACGCCGGGACAGGGCTCCGAGCAGTACTTC
D gene: TRBD1
J gene: TRBJ2-7
V gene: TRBV19
clone size: .

CDR3 protein: CASSKAGTGDGYTF
CDR3 DNA: TGTGCCAGCAGCAAAGCCGGGACAGGGGACGGCTACACCTTC
D gene: .
J gene: TRBJ1-2
V gene: TRBV21-1
clone size: .

CDR3 protein: CASSLDGREVNEQFF
CDR3 DNA: TGTGCCAGCAGCTTAGACGGGAGGGAGGTCAATGAGCAGTTCTTC
D gene: TRBD2
J gene: TRBJ2-1
V gene: TRBV7-9
clone size: .

CDR3 protein: CASSQNRGSQETQYF
CDR3 DNA: TGTGCCAGCAGCCAAAACAGGGGTAGCCAAGAGACCCAGTACTTC
D gene: TRBD1
J gene: TRBJ2-5
V gene: TRBV4-2
clone size: .

CDR3 protein: CASSLQNPSSGNTIYF
CDR3 DNA: TGTGCCAGCAGCTTGCAGAATCCAAGCTCTGGAAACACCATATATTTT
D gene: .
J gene: TRBJ1-3
V gene: TRBV5-4
clone size: few

CDR3 protein: CASSLGGNLASANTGELFF
CDR3 DNA: TGTGCCAGCAGCTTAGGGGGCAACTTAGCTAGTGCGAACACCGGGGAGCTGTTTTTT
D gene: .
J gene: TRBJ2-2
V gene: TRBV11-1
clone size: .

CDR3 protein: CASSENVDREAFF
CDR3 DNA: TGTGCCAGCAGTGAAAATGTGGACAGAGAAGCTTTCTTT
D gene: .
J gene: TRBJ1-1
V gene: TRBV6-1
clone size: .

CDR3 protein: CAWSVRGLDEKLFF
CDR3 DNA: TGTGCCTGGAGTGTAAGGGGGCTTGATGAAAAACTGTTTTTT
D gene: TRBD1
J gene: TRBJ1-4
V gene: TRBV30
clone size: .

CDR3 protein: CASSQGFSNYGYTF
CDR3 DNA: TGCGCCAGCAGCCAGGGATTTTCCAACTATGGCTACACCTTC
D gene: .
J gene: TRBJ1-2
V gene: TRBV5-1
clone size: few

CDR3 protein: CASISIPQGPYHEQYF
CDR3 DNA: TGTGCCAGCATCTCCATCCCCCAGGGGCCTTACCACGAGCAGTACTTC
D gene: .
J gene: TRBJ2-7
V gene: TRBV9
clone size: .

CDR3 protein: CASSSGLAGGLAGANVLTF
CDR3 DNA: TGTGCCAGCAGCTCGGGACTAGCGGGAGGGCTAGCTGGGGCCAACGTCCTGACTTTC
D gene: TRBD2
J gene: TRBJ2-6
V gene: TRBV7-6
clone size: .

CDR3 protein: CASSPRHDQETQYF
CDR3 DNA: TGTGCCAGCTCGCCACGACACGATCAAGAGACCCAGTACTTC
D gene: .
J gene: TRBJ2-5
V gene: TRBV18
clone size: .

CDR3 protein: CASRTGVNSPLHF
CDR3 DNA: TGTGCCAGTAGAACAGGGGTGAATTCACCCCTCCACTTT
D gene: TRBD1
J gene: TRBJ1-6
V gene: TRBV19
clone size: .

CDR3 protein: CASSVRSLTGELFF
CDR3 DNA: TGTGCCAGCAGCGTAAGGAGCCTCACCGGGGAGCTGTTTTTT
D gene: .
J gene: TRBJ2-2
V gene: TRBV9
clone size: .

CDR3 protein: CASSGGGSHNEQFF
CDR3 DNA: TGTGCCAGCAGTGGGGGCGGGAGCCACAATGAGCAGTTCTTC
D gene: .
J gene: TRBJ2-1
V gene: TRBV11-2
clone size: .

CDR3 protein: CASSYNAAGELFF
CDR3 DNA: TGTGCCAGCAGTTACAATGCGGCCGGGGAGCTGTTTTTT
D gene: .
J gene: TRBJ2-2
V gene: TRBV6-5
clone size: .

CDR3 protein: CASSLVAGVTDTQYF
CDR3 DNA: TGCGCCAGCAGCTTGGTGGCGGGAGTCACAGATACGCAGTATTTT
D gene: TRBD2
J gene: TRBJ2-3
V gene: TRBV5-1
clone size: .

CDR3 protein: CASTPTEAGSYEQYF
CDR3 DNA: TGCGCCAGCACCCCAACGGAAGCGGGCTCCTACGAGCAGTACTTC
D gene: .
J gene: TRBJ2-7
V gene: TRBV5-1
clone size: .

CDR3 protein: CASSLRGTFGEQYF
CDR3 DNA: TGTGCCAGCAGCTTACGGGGGACGTTTGGAGAGCAGTACTTC
D gene: .
J gene: TRBJ2-7
V gene: TRBV11-2
clone size: .

CDR3 protein: CASSLIKEDRQYF
CDR3 DNA: TGTGCCAGCTCACTCATCAAGGAGGACCGGCAGTACTTC
D gene: .
J gene: TRBJ2-7
V gene: TRBV18
clone size: once

CDR3 protein: CASSFGQGATGNTIYF
CDR3 DNA: TGTGCCAGCTCATTCGGACAGGGGGCCACTGGAAACACCATATATTTT
D gene: TRBD1
J gene: TRBJ1-3
V gene: TRBV18
clone size: few

CDR3 protein: CASSPGLARGELFF
CDR3 DNA: TGTGCCAGCAGCCCTGGACTGGCCAGGGGGGAGCTGTTTTTT
D gene: .
J gene: TRBJ2-2
V gene: TRBV7-3
clone size: .

CDR3 protein: CASLLTGAGANVLTF
CDR3 DNA: TGTGCCAGTCTACTTACAGGGGCAGGGGCCAACGTCCTGACTTTC
D gene: TRBD1
J gene: TRBJ2-6
V gene: TRBV28
clone size: .

CDR3 protein: CASSLDIYEQYF
CDR3 DNA: TGTGCCAGCAGCCTGGACATTTACGAGCAGTACTTC
D gene: .
J gene: TRBJ2-7
V gene: TRBV6-5
clone size: once

CDR3 protein: CASSSGLAEMNEQFF
CDR3 DNA: TGTGCCAGCAGCTCGGGACTAGCGGAGATGAATGAGCAGTTCTTC
D gene: TRBD2
J gene: TRBJ2-1
V gene: TRBV5-5
clone size: .

CDR3 protein: CASTTRGGLAGTTDTQYF
CDR3 DNA: TGTGCCAGCACCACGCGTGGGGGACTAGCGGGAACCACAGATACGCAGTATTTT
D gene: TRBD2
J gene: TRBJ2-3
V gene: TRBV11-2
clone size: .

CDR3 protein: CASRVAGVHNEQFF
CDR3 DNA: TGTGCCAGCAGGGTAGCGGGAGTCCACAATGAGCAGTTCTTC
D gene: TRBD2
J gene: TRBJ2-1
V gene: TRBV6-1
clone size: .

CDR3 protein: CASSPGTSSYEQYF
CDR3 DNA: TGTGCCAGCAGTCCCGGGACTAGTTCCTACGAGCAGTACTTC
D gene: TRBD2
J gene: TRBJ2-7
V gene: TRBV28
clone size: .

CDR3 protein: CASSLEGWRGTYTDTQYF
CDR3 DNA: TGTGCCAGCAGCTTAGAAGGTTGGCGGGGAACCTACACAGATACGCAGTATTTT
D gene: .
J gene: TRBJ2-3
V gene: TRBV7-2
clone size: .

CDR3 protein: CASSPHAANTEAFF
CDR3 DNA: TGTGCCAGCAGCCCCCACGCGGCGAACACTGAAGCTTTCTTT
D gene: .
J gene: TRBJ1-1
V gene: TRBV28
clone size: .

CDR3 protein: CASSSRARTSGRNEQFF
CDR3 DNA: TGTGCCAGCAGCTCGAGGGCCAGGACTAGCGGGAGGAATGAGCAGTTCTTC
D gene: TRBD2
J gene: TRBJ2-1
V gene: TRBV11-2
clone size: .

CDR3 protein: CASSSRDRGVGEQFF
CDR3 DNA: TGTGCCAGCAGCTCCCGGGACAGGGGGGTCGGGGAGCAGTTCTTC
D gene: TRBD1
J gene: TRBJ2-1
V gene: TRBV5-4
clone size: .

CDR3 protein: CASSLRERQETQYF
CDR3 DNA: TGTGCCAGCAGCTTACGGGAGAGGCAAGAGACCCAGTACTTC
D gene: .
J gene: TRBJ2-5
V gene: TRBV13
clone size: few

CDR3 protein: CSVDGSGSYNEQFF
CDR3 DNA: TGCAGCGTTGATGGCTCGGGCTCCTACAATGAGCAGTTCTTC
D gene: .
J gene: TRBJ2-1
V gene: TRBV29-1
clone size: .

CDR3 protein: CASSEPRDPPRGETQYF
CDR3 DNA: TGTGCCAGCAGTGAACCTCGAGACCCTCCGCGGGGAGAGACCCAGTACTTC
D gene: .
J gene: TRBJ2-5
V gene: TRBV6-1
clone size: .

CDR3 protein: CASSLDSHSTDTQYF
CDR3 DNA: TGCGCCAGCAGCTTGGACAGCCATAGCACAGATACGCAGTATTTT
D gene: .
J gene: TRBJ2-3
V gene: TRBV5-1
clone size: .

CDR3 protein: CASLRNSAGGNEQLF
CDR3 DNA: TGTGCCAGCCTAAGAAATAGCGCAGGTGGCAATGAGCAGCTCTTC
D gene: .
J gene: TRBJ2-1
V gene: TRBV11-2
clone size: .

CDR3 protein: CASSLDRGRVTDTQYF
CDR3 DNA: TGCGCCAGCAGCCTGGACAGGGGGCGAGTCACAGATACGCAGTATTTT
D gene: TRBD1
J gene: TRBJ2-3
V gene: TRBV5-1
clone size: .

CDR3 protein: CASSQDLERERYF
CDR3 DNA: TGTGCCAGCAGCCAAGATTTGGAACGGGAGCGGTACTTC
D gene: .
J gene: TRBJ2-5
V gene: TRBV4-2
clone size: .

CDR3 protein: CASSDTPGGSGNTIYF
CDR3 DNA: TGTGCCAGCAGCGACACGCCCGGGGGCTCTGGAAACACCATATATTTT
D gene: .
J gene: TRBJ1-3
V gene: TRBV9
clone size: .

CDR3 protein: CASSLYRGGSGANVLTF
CDR3 DNA: TGTGCCAGCAGTTTGTACAGGGGGGGATCTGGGGCCAACGTCCTGACTTTC
D gene: .
J gene: TRBJ2-6
V gene: TRBV28
clone size: .

CDR3 protein: CASSLVTGNTEAFF
CDR3 DNA: TGTGCCAGCAGCTTAGTAACGGGGAACACTGAAGCTTTCTTT
D gene: .
J gene: TRBJ1-1
V gene: TRBV7-9
clone size: .

CDR3 protein: CASSLTSVAGELFF
CDR3 DNA: TGTGCCAGCAGCTTGACTAGCGTAGCCGGGGAGCTGTTTTTT
D gene: TRBD2
J gene: TRBJ2-2
V gene: TRBV7-9
clone size: .

CDR3 protein: CATSGGGNGETQYF
CDR3 DNA: TGTGCCACCAGTGGGGGGGGGAACGGAGAGACCCAGTACTTC
D gene: TRBD2
J gene: TRBJ2-5
V gene: TRBV10-3
clone size: .

CDR3 protein: CASSPNPGQLSIETQYF
CDR3 DNA: TGTGCCAGCAGCCCAAACCCCGGACAGCTATCGATAGAGACCCAGTACTTC
D gene: .
J gene: TRBJ2-5
V gene: TRBV5-8
clone size: few

CDR3 protein: CSVEEGRWTSGIEQYF
CDR3 DNA: TGCAGCGTTGAAGAGGGTCGATGGACTAGCGGGATTGAGCAGTACTTC
D gene: TRBD2
J gene: TRBJ2-7
V gene: TRBV29-1
clone size: .

CDR3 protein: CASSSHAGGRTDTQYF
CDR3 DNA: TGTGCCAGCAGCTCCCACGCGGGAGGGCGCACAGATACGCAGTATTTT
D gene: TRBD2
J gene: TRBJ2-3
V gene: TRBV6-6
clone size: .

CDR3 protein: CASSRLAEQYF
CDR3 DNA: TGTGCCAGCAGCCGGTTAGCGGAGCAGTACTTC
D gene: .
J gene: TRBJ2-7
V gene: TRBV7-9
clone size: .

CDR3 protein: CASSELPDRDQPQHF
CDR3 DNA: TGTGCCAGCAGTGAACTCCCGGACAGAGATCAGCCCCAGCATTTT
D gene: .
J gene: TRBJ1-5
V gene: TRBV6-1
clone size: .

CDR3 protein: CASSFSGRTFYEQYF
CDR3 DNA: TGCGCCAGCAGCTTTAGCGGGAGGACGTTCTACGAGCAGTACTTC
D gene: TRBD2
J gene: TRBJ2-7
V gene: TRBV5-1
clone size: .

CDR3 protein: CASSEFLAGAYNEQFF
CDR3 DNA: TGTGCCAGCAGTGAATTCCTAGCGGGAGCCTACAATGAGCAGTTCTTC
D gene: TRBD2
J gene: TRBJ2-1
V gene: TRBV6-1
clone size: .

CDR3 protein: CASSFQGSSYNSPLHF
CDR3 DNA: TGTGCCAGCAGCTTCCAGGGGAGCTCCTATAATTCACCCCTCCACTTT
D gene: .
J gene: TRBJ1-6
V gene: TRBV7-8
clone size: .